This is a list of T cell receptor beta chains from one sample in a study of patients and donors after allogeneic stem cell transplantation. MiXCR, applied by TCRdb to the RT-PCR reads, yields one record per CDR3 protein. The sample lists about 7,100 distinct CDR3 sequences; roughly an eighth were seen once. Sequenced: blood, either unsorted or a sorted T cell fraction (not recorded which). Receptors originate from a human donor who was either an allogeneic HSCT recipient or a stem cell or donor lymphocyte infusion donor (not recorded which). It is not recorded whose cells these are; they may come from a transplant donor. CDR3s include the opening cysteine and the closing phenylalanine or tryptophan. The D gene is left open where the match is weak. A clone size is listed for some rows: how often the clone was seen (once, few, many), or a class if it is expanded.

J: TRBJ2-3; length: 14; size: many; D: .; V: TRBV5-5; DNA: TGTGCCAGCAGCCTGACTGGTAGCACAGATACGCAGTATTTT; CDR3: CASSLTGSTDTQYF
J: TRBJ2-7; length: 15; size: medium-sized; D: .; V: TRBV4-3; DNA: TGCGCCAGCAGCCTAGAGAGAGGGGAACTCTACGAGCAGTACTTC; CDR3: CASSLERGELYEQYF
J: TRBJ2-1; length: 16; size: many; D: TRBD2; V: TRBV20-1; DNA: TGCAGTGCTCGTAAAACTAGCGGATTGAATTACAATGAGCAGTTCTTC; CDR3: CSARKTSGLNYNEQFF
J: TRBJ1-5; length: 13; size: many; D: .; V: TRBV6-6; DNA: TGTGCCAGCACCAGGGATGGCAATCAGCCCCAGCATTTT; CDR3: CASTRDGNQPQHF
J: TRBJ1-6; length: 15; size: .; D: .; V: TRBV20-1; DNA: TGCAGTGCTAGAAGCGGGGACACCATGGATTCACCCCTCCACTTT; CDR3: CSARSGDTMDSPLHF
J: TRBJ1-4; length: 13; size: .; D: .; V: TRBV7-2; DNA: TGTGCCAGCAGCTTAGGGCTGAAGGGGTGGCTGTTTTTT; CDR3: CASSLGLKGWLFF
J: TRBJ2-1; length: 16; size: .; D: .; V: TRBV7-6; DNA: TGTGCCAGCAGCTTGGCGACGGCAGGCTTGTCGGATGAGCAGTTCTTC; CDR3: CASSLATAGLSDEQFF
J: TRBJ2-5; length: 18; size: many; D: TRBD1; V: TRBV6-5; DNA: TGTGCCAGCAGTTCCCGACGATGGACAGGGGGATACCAAGAGACCCAGTACTTC; CDR3: CASSSRRWTGGYQETQYF
J: TRBJ2-2; length: 16; size: many; D: .; V: TRBV4-3; DNA: TGCGCCAGCAGCCATGGCGATACGGACACCACCGGGGAGCTGTTTTTT; CDR3: CASSHGDTDTTGELFF
J: TRBJ1-1; length: 15; size: medium-sized; D: TRBD1; V: TRBV27; DNA: TGTGCCAGCAGTCGTAGGACAGGGGGCCGGACTGAAGCTTTCTTT; CDR3: CASSRRTGGRTEAFF
J: TRBJ2-3; length: 14; size: few; D: .; V: TRBV29-1; DNA: TGCAGCGCCGAGGGGATGACGGGGGCAGATACGCAGTATTTT; CDR3: CSAEGMTGADTQYF
J: TRBJ2-1; length: 16; size: few; D: .; V: TRBV7-9; DNA: TGTGCCAGCAGACCCCGCCGGGGGGCGGGGGACAATGAGCAGTTCTTC; CDR3: CASRPRRGAGDNEQFF
J: TRBJ2-7; length: 19; size: .; D: .; V: TRBV19; DNA: TGTGCCAGTAGTATGGGGGGTCCGCACCAGGGACCCCTCTCCTACGAGCAGTACTTC; CDR3: CASSMGGPHQGPLSYEQYF
J: TRBJ2-3; length: 15; size: many; D: .; V: TRBV7-2; DNA: TGTGCCAGCAGCTTAGTGTCGGGAGAGCCAGATACGCAGTATTTT; CDR3: CASSLVSGEPDTQYF
J: TRBJ2-1; length: 15; size: .; D: TRBD1; V: TRBV7-9; DNA: TGTGCCAGCAGCTCCCCGGGACAGGGACGCAATGAGCAGTTCTTC; CDR3: CASSSPGQGRNEQFF
J: TRBJ2-2; length: 16; size: .; D: TRBD2; V: TRBV7-9; DNA: TGTGCCGGATTACTAGCGGGAGATCCCTCCACCGGGGAGCTGTTTTTT; CDR3: CAGLLAGDPSTGELFF
J: TRBJ1-3; length: 18; size: many; D: TRBD1; V: TRBV4-3; DNA: TGCGCCAGCAGCCAAGATTCGGCGGGGGACAGAGCTGGAAACACCATATATTTT; CDR3: CASSQDSAGDRAGNTIYF
J: TRBJ1-6; length: 15; size: medium-sized; D: .; V: TRBV7-9; DNA: TGTGCCAGCAGCTCCCTGGGGCAGGGTGTGACACCCCTCCACTTT; CDR3: CASSSLGQGVTPLHF
J: TRBJ1-5; length: 15; size: few; D: TRBD1; V: TRBV27; DNA: TGTGCCAGCAGTTTGACACAGGGGTTCCGTCAGCCCCAGCATTTT; CDR3: CASSLTQGFRQPQHF
J: TRBJ1-2; length: 15; size: many; D: .; V: TRBV5-1; DNA: TGCGCCAGCAGCCAAGGATCGGGGGGGGTCTATGGCTACACCTTC; CDR3: CASSQGSGGVYGYTF